This T cell receptor beta chain is from a study of blood T cell repertoires in COVID-19. Study in general: Material from acute and convalescent COVID-19 was sourced from the United States, Italy and Spain. PBMCs, B-cell-depleted T cells, or T cells provided the cDNA or gDNA that made up the material.

Seattle patients were enrolled while actively infected and followed longitudinally. Clones were sequenced by immunoSEQ multiplex PCR, and TCRdb holds only the in-frame ones, with some missing. The sample lists fewer than 90,000 clones; 76% were seen once. The sequence derives from a man in his sixties with COVID-19, enrolled during active disease. Source material: peripheral blood.

The CDR3 bases are TGCGCCAGCAGCTTGGCTAGCGGGGGGGCCGGGGAGACCCAGTACTTC. Its protein product is CASSLASGGAGETQYF. This chain joins TRBV5-1 and TRBJ2-5; the match to TRBD2 covers 12 bases. The CDR3 is made up of 16 amino acids. Unmatched junction bases numbered 5, after V lost 0 bases and J lost 5 bases. Germline lookup yields CDR1 SGHRS and CDR2 YFSETQ.